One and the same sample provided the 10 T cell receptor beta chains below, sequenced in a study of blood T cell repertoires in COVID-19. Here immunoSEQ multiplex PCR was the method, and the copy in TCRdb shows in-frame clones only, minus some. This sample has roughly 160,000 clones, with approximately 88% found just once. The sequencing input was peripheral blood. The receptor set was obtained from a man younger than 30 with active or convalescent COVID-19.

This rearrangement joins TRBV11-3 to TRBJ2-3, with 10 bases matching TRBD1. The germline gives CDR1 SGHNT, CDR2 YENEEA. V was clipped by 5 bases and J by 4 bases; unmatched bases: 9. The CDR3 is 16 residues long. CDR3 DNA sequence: TGTGCCAGCAGCATTTCGACAGGGGGCGCCTCAGATACGCAGTATTTT. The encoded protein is CASSISTGGASDTQYF.

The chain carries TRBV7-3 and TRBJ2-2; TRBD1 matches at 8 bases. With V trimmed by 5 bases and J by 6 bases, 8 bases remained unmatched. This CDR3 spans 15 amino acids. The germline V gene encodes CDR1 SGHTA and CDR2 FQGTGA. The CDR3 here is CASSERTGYAGELFF. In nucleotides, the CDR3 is TGTGCCAGCAGCGAACGGACAGGGTACGCCGGGGAGCTGTTTTTT.

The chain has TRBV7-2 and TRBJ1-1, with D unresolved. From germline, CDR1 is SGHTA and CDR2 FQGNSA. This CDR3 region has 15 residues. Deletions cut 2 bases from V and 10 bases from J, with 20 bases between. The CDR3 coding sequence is TGTGCCAGCAGCTTAAGGAGGTCGTCTTTTCAAGGAGCTTTCTTT. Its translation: CASSLRRSSFQGAFF.

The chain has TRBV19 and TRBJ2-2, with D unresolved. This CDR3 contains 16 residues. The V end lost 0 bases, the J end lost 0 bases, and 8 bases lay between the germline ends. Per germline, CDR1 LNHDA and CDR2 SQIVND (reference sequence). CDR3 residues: CASSIDSPANTGELFF. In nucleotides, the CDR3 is TGTGCCAGTAGTATAGATAGTCCGGCGAACACCGGGGAGCTGTTTTTT.

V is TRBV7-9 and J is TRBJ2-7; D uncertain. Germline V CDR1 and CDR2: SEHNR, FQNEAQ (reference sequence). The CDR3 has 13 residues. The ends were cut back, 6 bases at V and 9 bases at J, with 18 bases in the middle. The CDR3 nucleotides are TGTGCCAGCAGTGATCCAGGTATTCCAGGGCAGTACTTC. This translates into CASSDPGIPGQYF.

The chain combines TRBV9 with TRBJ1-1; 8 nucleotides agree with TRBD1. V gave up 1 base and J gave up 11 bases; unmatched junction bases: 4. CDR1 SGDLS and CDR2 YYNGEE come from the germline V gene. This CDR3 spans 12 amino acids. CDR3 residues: CASSVIDRGAFF. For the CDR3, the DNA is TGTGCCAGCAGCGTAATTGACAGGGGTGCTTTCTTT.

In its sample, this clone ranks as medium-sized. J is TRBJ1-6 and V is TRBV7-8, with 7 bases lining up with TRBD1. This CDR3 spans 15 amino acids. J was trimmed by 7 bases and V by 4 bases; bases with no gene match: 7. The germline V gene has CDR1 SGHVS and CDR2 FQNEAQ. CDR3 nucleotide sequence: TGTGCCAGCAGCTCAGGGTCAGGGGGGAATTCACCCCTCCACTTT. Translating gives CASSSGSGGNSPLHF.

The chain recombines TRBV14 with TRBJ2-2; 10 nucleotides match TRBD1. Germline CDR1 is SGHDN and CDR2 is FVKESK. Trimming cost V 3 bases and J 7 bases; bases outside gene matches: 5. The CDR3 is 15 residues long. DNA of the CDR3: TGTGCCAGCAGCCACCCGGGACAGGGGATCGGGGAGCTGTTTTTT. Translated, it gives CASSHPGQGIGELFF.

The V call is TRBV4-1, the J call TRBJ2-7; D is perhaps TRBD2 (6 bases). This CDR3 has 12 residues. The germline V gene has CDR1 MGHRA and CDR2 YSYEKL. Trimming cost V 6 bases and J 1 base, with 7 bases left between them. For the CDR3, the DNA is TGCGCCAGCAGAAGCGGGTCCTACGAGCAGTACTTC. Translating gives CASRSGSYEQYF.

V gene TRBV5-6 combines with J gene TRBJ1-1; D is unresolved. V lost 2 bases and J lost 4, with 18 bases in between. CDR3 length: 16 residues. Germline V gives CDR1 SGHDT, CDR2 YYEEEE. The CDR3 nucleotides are TGTGCCAGCAGCTTATATATGGGCAGCCCGCGCACTGAAGCTTTCTTT. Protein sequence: CASSLYMGSPRTEAFF.